These 21 T cell receptor beta chains originate from one sample sequenced in a study of blood T cell repertoires in COVID-19. Profiled with immunoSEQ multiplex PCR; TCRdb holds only in-frame clones, not every one. The sample includes approximately 140,000 clones, 65% to 90% of them seen just once. Sequenced sample: peripheral blood. Receptors originate from a man between 65 and 79 years old with acute or convalescent COVID-19.

The chain uses TRBV7-8 and TRBJ1-5, with TRBD1 identical over 7 bases. The germline V gene has CDR1 SGHVS and CDR2 FQNEAQ. The CDR3 spans 18 residues. J lost 0 bases, V lost 5 bases, and 13 bases had no gene match. CDR3 in amino acids: CASSPSTGLFYSNQPQHF. The CDR3 bases are TGTGCCAGCAGCCCGTCGACAGGGCTATTTTATAGCAATCAGCCCCAGCATTTT.

The chain couples TRBV27 to TRBJ1-2, with TRBD1 matching over 9 bases. The CDR3 is 15 residues long. CDR1 MNHEY and CDR2 SMNVEV come from the germline V gene (reference sequence). The trim removed 7 bases at V and 1 base at J, leaving 7 bases unmatched. The CDR3 is CASIQGDRVNYGYTF. The CDR3 DNA follows: TGTGCCAGCATCCAAGGGGACAGGGTTAACTATGGCTACACCTTC.

J is TRBJ2-1 and V is TRBV5-5; 9 positions match TRBD2. The CDR3 is made up of 16 amino acids. Looked up from germline, CDR1 is SGHKS and CDR2 is YYEKEE (reference sequence). V shed 3 bases, J shed 2 bases, and the junction held 6 bases outside the gene matches. CDR3 loop: CASSSLAGETYNEQFF. The CDR3 DNA is TGTGCCAGCAGCTCCTTAGCGGGAGAGACCTACAATGAGCAGTTCTTC.

Comments on this clone: The junction differs from germline at one of its ends, possibly a read error. This chain joins TRBV7-2 and TRBJ2-7; no reliable D call. The CDR3 loop spans 11 amino acids. Germline V CDR1 and CDR2: SGHTA, FQGNSA. Here the CDR3 reads CASSFSTWWSF. The CDR3 DNA reads TGTGCCAGCAGCTTCTCTACCTGGTGGAGCTTC. Drawing the rest from reference TRBV7-2 and TRBJ2-7, the complete variable domain is GAGVSQSPSNKVTEKGKDVELRCDPISGHTALYWYRQSLGQGLEFLIYFQGNSAPDKSGLPSDRFSAERTGGSVSTLTIQRTQQEDSAVYLCASSFSTWWSFGPGTRLTVT.

This clone was seen more than once but under ten times. The CDR3, as DNA: TGTGCCAGCAGTTTATACACAGCTTCCGAGCAGTACTTC. Residues: CASSLYTASEQYF. This sequence joins TRBV12-3 or TRBV12-4 and TRBJ2-7, with D hard to call. This CDR3 spans 13 amino acids. The germline V and J ends were trimmed by 2 bases and 6 bases, with 11 bases remaining between them.

The J gene is TRBJ2-5, the V gene TRBV27; 7 bases are shared with TRBD1. The germline V gene encodes CDR1 MNHEY and CDR2 SMNVEV (reference sequence). This CDR3 contains 14 residues. V was pared by 5 bases and J by 1 base, with 4 bases of the junction left unmatched. The CDR3 DNA sequence: TGTGCCAGCAGTGAACGGGACAGCCAAGAGACCCAGTACTTC. Its translation: CASSERDSQETQYF.

This clone was counted a few times. The V call is TRBV6-5, the J call TRBJ1-5; TRBD1 matches at 7 bases. Germline V gene sequence: CDR1 MNHEY, CDR2 SVGAGI. Germline trimming cut 7 bases from V and 0 bases from J; bases unmatched to any gene: 3. The CDR3 covers 14 residues. The CDR3 spells CASNRGNSNQPQHF. The CDR3 coding sequence is TGTGCCAGCAACAGGGGAAATAGCAATCAGCCCCAGCATTTT.

The chain joins TRBV11-2 to TRBJ2-1; no firm D call. This CDR3 has 16 residues. Germline V CDR1 and CDR2: SGHAT, FQNNGV. Trimming took 1 base from V and 10 from J, leaving 20 bases between them. CDR3 amino acids: CASSLGNSLRIEEQFF. Written as DNA, the CDR3 is TGTGCCAGCAGCTTAGGCAATAGTCTTCGTATCGAGGAGCAGTTCTTC. The full variable domain, with the rest looked up from reference TRBV11-2 and TRBJ2-1, is EAGVAQSPRYKIIEKRQSVAFWCNPISGHATLYWYQQILGQGPKLLIQFQNNGVVDDSQLPKDRFSAERLKGVDSTLKIQPAKLEDSAVYLCASSLGNSLRIEEQFFGPGTRLTVL.

V gene TRBV19 combines with J gene TRBJ1-5, with 7 bases lining up with TRBD1. The germline V gene encodes CDR1 LNHDA and CDR2 SQIVND (reference sequence). The CDR3 length is 16 residues. The V gene end was trimmed by 5 bases and the J gene end by 2 bases; junction bases not matched to a gene: 9. CDR3 residues: CASSPSTGVGNQPQHF. The DNA for the CDR3 is TGTGCCAGTAGTCCCAGTACAGGGGTTGGCAATCAGCCCCAGCATTTT.

Regarding this clone: The junction and the germline gene differ at one end; a read error may be behind it. The V gene is TRBV7-8, the J gene TRBJ2-7; tentatively, D is TRBD2 (6 bases). CDR1 is SGHVS, CDR2 FQNEAQ, per germline. CDR3 size: 13 residues. The CDR3 DNA follows: TGTGCCAGCAGTTCGATACCGAACGGGACTCCAGTCTTC. It codes for CASSSIPNGTPVF. Drawing the rest from reference TRBV7-8 and TRBJ2-7, the complete variable domain is GAGVSQSPRYKVAKRGQDVALRCDPISGHVSLFWYQQALGQGPEFLTYFQNEAQLDKSGLPSDRFFAERPEGSVSTLKIQRTQQEDSAVYLCASSSIPNGTPVFGPGTRLTVT.

The count of this clone is one. The genes are TRBV9 and TRBJ1-2; D is unclear. In germline, CDR1 is SGDLS, CDR2 YYNGEE. This CDR3 is 13 amino acids long. V lost 0 bases to trimming and J lost 4 bases, with 7 bases between them. The DNA for the CDR3 is TGTGCCAGCAGCGTAGATACGGGCTATGGCTACACCTTC. This codes for CASSVDTGYGYTF.

This chain connects TRBV29-1 to TRBJ1-1, with D perhaps matching TRBD1 (6 bases). The germline CDR1 and CDR2 sequences are SQVTM and ANQGSEA. The CDR3 covers 13 residues. Trimming left V 3 bases short and J 1 base short, with 9 bases between. CDR3 sequence reads: CSVDYRENTEAFF. The CDR3 DNA reads TGCAGCGTTGACTACAGGGAGAACACTGAAGCTTTCTTT.

A few counts support this clone. The chain combines TRBV5-4 with TRBJ1-2, with no clear D. Germline CDR1 is SGHNT and CDR2 is YYREEE (reference sequence). V was pared by 0 bases and J by 2 bases, with 5 bases between. This CDR3 comprises 13 residues. The CDR3, as DNA: TGTGCCAGCAGCTTGGACAGCAACTATGGCTACACCTTC. Protein: CASSLDSNYGYTF.

The chain carries TRBV18 and TRBJ1-3, with 7 bases identical to TRBD1. CDR3 size: 16 residues. Germline V gene sequence: CDR1 KGHSH, CDR2 LQKENI. V dropped 3 bases and J dropped 0; count of bases not matched to a gene: 5. CDR3 protein: CASSPTTGSSGNTIYF. For the CDR3, the DNA is TGTGCCAGCTCACCGACGACAGGGTCCTCTGGAAACACCATATATTTT.

V is TRBV5-1 and J is TRBJ1-6; D gene unclear. CDR1 is SGHRS, CDR2 YFSETQ, per germline. The CDR3 covers 15 residues. Trimming pared 0 bases from V and 10 bases from J, leaving 14 bases between. CDR3 bases: TGCGCCAGCAGCTTGGAAGGGTCGGGAGTCTCACCCCTCCACTTT. Translation: CASSLEGSGVSPLHF.

The chain is built from TRBV27 and TRBJ1-1; perhaps TRBD1 as D (6 bases). The CDR3 loop spans 14 amino acids. The V end lost 5 bases, the J end lost 4 bases, and 14 bases lay between the germline ends. The germline gives CDR1 MNHEY, CDR2 SMNVEV (reference sequence). This CDR3 is CASSLTGMSTEAFF. As DNA, the CDR3 is TGTGCCAGCAGTCTCACAGGGATGAGCACTGAAGCTTTCTTT.

The rearrangement links TRBV7-9 to TRBJ2-7; D is possibly TRBD1 (5 bases). This CDR3 spans 15 amino acids. Per germline, CDR1 SEHNR and CDR2 FQNEAQ (reference sequence). V was trimmed by 1 base and J by 3 bases, leaving 13 bases between them. The CDR3 spells CASSLGGATLYEQYF. In nucleotides, the CDR3 is TGTGCCAGCAGCTTAGGTGGGGCTACCCTCTACGAGCAGTACTTC.

V and J are TRBV5-1 and TRBJ2-7; D is ambiguous. Trimming cost V 0 bases and J 5 bases, with 12 bases left between them. The CDR3 covers 14 residues. The germline CDR1 and CDR2 sequences are SGHRS and YFSETQ. For the CDR3, the DNA is TGCGCCAGCAGCTTGGTCGCCGGGTCCCACGAGCAGTACTTC. Translated: CASSLVAGSHEQYF.

This clone showed up just once. The rearrangement links TRBV6-5 to TRBJ2-1, with 10 bases identical to TRBD2. CDR1 is MNHEY and CDR2 is SVGAGI in the germline V gene. This CDR3 is built from 16 residues. V was pared by 2 bases and J by 2 bases, with 3 bases of the junction left unmatched. The CDR3 reads CASSYVLAGTYNEQFF. In DNA, the CDR3 is TGTGCCAGCAGTTACGTACTAGCGGGAACCTACAATGAGCAGTTCTTC.

The chain combines TRBV7-2 with TRBJ2-1; D is unresolved. From germline, CDR1 is SGHTA and CDR2 FQGNSA. The CDR3 sequence is 15 residues long. Trimming shortened V by 8 bases and J by 1 base, and 15 bases separated the two germline ends. The CDR3 bases are TGTGCCAGCCTAAGCACCGGTACGTCCTACAATGAGCAGTTCTTC. This translates into CASLSTGTSYNEQFF.

The count of this clone is one. The rearrangement uses TRBV27 and TRBJ2-5; a possible D gene is TRBD1 (5 bases). CDR1 and CDR2 from the germline V gene are MNHEY and SMNVEV (reference sequence). This CDR3 contains 13 residues. Trimming shortened V by 6 bases and J by 5 bases, and 13 bases separated the two germline ends. CDR3 nucleotide sequence: TGTGCCAGCAGGGCTACAGGTCTGGAGACCCAGTACTTC. Protein sequence: CASRATGLETQYF.